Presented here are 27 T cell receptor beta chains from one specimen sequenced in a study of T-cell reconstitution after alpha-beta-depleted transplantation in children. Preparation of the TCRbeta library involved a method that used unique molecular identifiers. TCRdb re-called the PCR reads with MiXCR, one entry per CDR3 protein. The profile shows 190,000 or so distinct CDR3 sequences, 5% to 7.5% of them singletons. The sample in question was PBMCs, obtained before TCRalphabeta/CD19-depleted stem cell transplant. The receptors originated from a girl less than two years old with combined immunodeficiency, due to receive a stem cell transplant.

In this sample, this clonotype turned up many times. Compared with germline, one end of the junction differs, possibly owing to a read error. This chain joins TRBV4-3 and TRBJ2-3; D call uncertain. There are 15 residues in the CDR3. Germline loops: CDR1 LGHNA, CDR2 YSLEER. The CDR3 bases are TGCGCCAGCACCCAATGGGTCGGGAGCACAGATACGCAGTATTTT. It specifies CASTQWVGSTDTQYF.

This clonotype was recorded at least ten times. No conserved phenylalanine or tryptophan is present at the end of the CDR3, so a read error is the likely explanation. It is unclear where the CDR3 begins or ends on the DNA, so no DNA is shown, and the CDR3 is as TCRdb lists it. The CDR3: CASSLRRV. The gene calls are TRBV12-3 or TRBV12-4 and TRBJ2-1; TRBD2 is the table's D call, not checked against the DNA. The CDR3 sequence runs 8 residues, both termini included.

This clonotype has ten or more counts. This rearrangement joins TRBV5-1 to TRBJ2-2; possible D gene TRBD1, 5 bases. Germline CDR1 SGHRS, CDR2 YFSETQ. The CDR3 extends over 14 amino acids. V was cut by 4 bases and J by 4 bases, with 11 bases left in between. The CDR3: CASSTGQGTGELFF. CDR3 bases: TGCGCCAGCAGCACCGGACAAGGCACCGGGGAGCTGTTTTTT.

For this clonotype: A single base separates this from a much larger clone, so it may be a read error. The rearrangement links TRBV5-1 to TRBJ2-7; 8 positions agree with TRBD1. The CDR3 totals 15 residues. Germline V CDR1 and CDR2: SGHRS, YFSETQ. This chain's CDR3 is CASSLAGGLIYERYF. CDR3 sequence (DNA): TGCGCCAGCAGCTTGGCAGGGGGCCTTATATACGAGCGGTACTTC.

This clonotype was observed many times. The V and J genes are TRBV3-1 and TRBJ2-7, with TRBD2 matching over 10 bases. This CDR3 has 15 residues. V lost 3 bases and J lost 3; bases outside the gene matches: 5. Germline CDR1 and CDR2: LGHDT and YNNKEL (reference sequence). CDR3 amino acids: CASSHPGLALYEQYF. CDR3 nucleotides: TGTGCCAGCAGCCATCCGGGACTAGCGCTCTACGAGCAGTACTTC.

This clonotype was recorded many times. The CDR3 sequence is CASRPSSDGFSGNTIYF. CDR3 nucleotide sequence: TGTGCCAGCAGGCCATCCTCCGACGGCTTCTCTGGAAACACCATATATTTT. This chain joins TRBV28 and TRBJ1-3; no firm D call. From germline, CDR1 is MDHEN and CDR2 SYDVKM. This CDR3 contains 17 residues. V was clipped by 6 bases and J by 0 bases, with 18 bases between them.

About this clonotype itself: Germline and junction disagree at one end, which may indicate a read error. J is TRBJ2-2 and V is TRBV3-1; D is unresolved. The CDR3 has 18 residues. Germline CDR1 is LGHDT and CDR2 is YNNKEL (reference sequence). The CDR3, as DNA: TGTGCCACCAGCCAAGATCCTCGGCGCTTATCGAACACCGGGGAGCTGTTTTTT. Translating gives CATSQDPRRLSNTGELFF.

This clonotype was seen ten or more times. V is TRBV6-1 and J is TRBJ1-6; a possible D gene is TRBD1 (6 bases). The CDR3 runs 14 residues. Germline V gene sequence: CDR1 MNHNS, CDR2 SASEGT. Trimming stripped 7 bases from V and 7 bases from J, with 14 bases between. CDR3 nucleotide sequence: TGTGCCAGCAACACAGGGATAGGAAATTCACCCCTCCACTTT. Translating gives CASNTGIGNSPLHF.

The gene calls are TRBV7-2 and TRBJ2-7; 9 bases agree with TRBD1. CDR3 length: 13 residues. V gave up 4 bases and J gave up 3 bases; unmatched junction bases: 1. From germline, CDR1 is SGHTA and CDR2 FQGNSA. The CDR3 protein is CASSSDRGYEQYF. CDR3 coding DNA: TGTGCCAGCAGCTCGGACAGGGGCTACGAGCAGTACTTC.

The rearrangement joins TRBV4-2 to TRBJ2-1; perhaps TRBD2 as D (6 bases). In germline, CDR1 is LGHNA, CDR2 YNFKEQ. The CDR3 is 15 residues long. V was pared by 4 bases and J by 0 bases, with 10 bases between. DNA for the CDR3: TGTGCCAGCAGCCCCTCGGAGGGCTCCTACAATGAGCAGTTCTTC. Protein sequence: CASSPSEGSYNEQFF.

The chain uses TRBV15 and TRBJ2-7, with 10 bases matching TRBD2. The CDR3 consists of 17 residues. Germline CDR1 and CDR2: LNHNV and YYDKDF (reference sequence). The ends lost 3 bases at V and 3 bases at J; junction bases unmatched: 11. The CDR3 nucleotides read TGTGCCACCAGCAGCTTCTTACTAGCGGGGAAAAACTACGAGCAGTACTTC. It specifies CATSSFLLAGKNYEQYF.

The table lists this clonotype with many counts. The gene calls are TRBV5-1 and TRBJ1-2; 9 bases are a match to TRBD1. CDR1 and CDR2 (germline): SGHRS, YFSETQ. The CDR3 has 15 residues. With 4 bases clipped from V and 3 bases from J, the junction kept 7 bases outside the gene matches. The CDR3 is CASSEGTGSDYGYTF. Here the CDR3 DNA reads TGCGCCAGCAGCGAAGGGACAGGGTCGGACTATGGCTACACCTTC.

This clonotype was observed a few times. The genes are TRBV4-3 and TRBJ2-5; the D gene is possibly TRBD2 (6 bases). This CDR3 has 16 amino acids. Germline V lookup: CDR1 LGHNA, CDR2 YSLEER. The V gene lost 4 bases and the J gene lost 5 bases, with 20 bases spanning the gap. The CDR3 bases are TGCGCCAGCAGCCGGGCCCCGGCGGGGAATTTGGAGACCCAGTACTTC. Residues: CASSRAPAGNLETQYF.

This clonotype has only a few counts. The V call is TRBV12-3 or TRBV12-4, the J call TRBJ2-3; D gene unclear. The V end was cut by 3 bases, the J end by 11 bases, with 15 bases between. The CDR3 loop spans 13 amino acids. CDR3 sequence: CASSFVAPRGQYF. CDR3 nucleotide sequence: TGTGCCAGCAGTTTCGTTGCACCCCGCGGGCAGTATTTT.

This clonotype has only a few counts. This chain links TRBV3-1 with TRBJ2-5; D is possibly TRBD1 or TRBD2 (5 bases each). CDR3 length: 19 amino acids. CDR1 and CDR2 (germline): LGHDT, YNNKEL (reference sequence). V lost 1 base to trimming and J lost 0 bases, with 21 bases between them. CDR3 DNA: TGTGCCAGCAGCCAAGCCCCCTCGGCTAGCTGGGGCTACCAAGAGACCCAGTACTTC. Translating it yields CASSQAPSASWGYQETQYF.

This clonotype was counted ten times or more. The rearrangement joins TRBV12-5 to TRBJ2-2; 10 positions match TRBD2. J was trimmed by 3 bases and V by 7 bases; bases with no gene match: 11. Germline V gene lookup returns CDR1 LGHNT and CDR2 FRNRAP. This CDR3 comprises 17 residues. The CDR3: CASARSLAGGYTGELFF. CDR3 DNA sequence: TGTGCTAGTGCTCGATCCTTAGCGGGGGGTTACACCGGGGAGCTGTTTTTT.

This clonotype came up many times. CDR3 nucleotide sequence: TGTGCCAGCAGTTGGACTAGCGGGGTATCAGATACGCAGTATTTT. It translates to CASSWTSGVSDTQYF. The chain links TRBV12-3 or TRBV12-4 to TRBJ2-3; 12 positions agree with TRBD2. CDR3 length: 15 amino acids. J gave up 4 bases and V 4 bases, and 3 bases lay outside the gene matches.

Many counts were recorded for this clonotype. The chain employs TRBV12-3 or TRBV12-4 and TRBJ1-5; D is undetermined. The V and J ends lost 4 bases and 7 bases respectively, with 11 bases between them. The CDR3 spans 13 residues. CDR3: CASSYPNGQPQHF. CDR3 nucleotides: TGTGCCAGCAGTTACCCCAACGGGCAGCCCCAGCATTTT.

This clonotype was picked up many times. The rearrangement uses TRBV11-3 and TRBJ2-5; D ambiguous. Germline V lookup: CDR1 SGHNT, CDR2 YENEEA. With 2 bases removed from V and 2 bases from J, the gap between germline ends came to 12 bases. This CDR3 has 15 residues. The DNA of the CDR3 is TGTGCCAGCAGCTTACTAGGGCTTCCTCAAGAGACCCAGTACTTC. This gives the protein CASSLLGLPQETQYF. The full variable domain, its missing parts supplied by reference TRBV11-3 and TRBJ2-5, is EAGVVQSPRYKIIEKKQPVAFWCNPISGHNTLYWYLQNLGQGPELLIRYENEEAVDDSQLPKDRFSAERLKGVDSTLKIQPAELGDSAVYLCASSLLGLPQETQYFGPGTRLLVL.

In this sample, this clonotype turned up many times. CDR3 residues: CASSSGVSSYNSPLHF. CDR3 nucleotide sequence: TGTGCCAGCAGCTCGGGGGTTAGCTCCTATAATTCACCCCTCCACTTT. This rearrangement joins TRBV6-1 to TRBJ1-6; a possible D gene is TRBD1 (5 bases). Trimming removed 6 bases at V and 0 bases at J, with 12 bases between. The CDR3 totals 16 residues. Germline V gene data show CDR1 as MNHNS and CDR2 as SASEGT.

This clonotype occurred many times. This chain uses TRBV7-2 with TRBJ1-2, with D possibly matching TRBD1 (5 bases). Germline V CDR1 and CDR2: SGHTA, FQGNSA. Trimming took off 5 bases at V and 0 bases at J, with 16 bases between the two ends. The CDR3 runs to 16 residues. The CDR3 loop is CASSPPMRGTNYGYTF. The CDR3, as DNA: TGTGCCAGCAGCCCACCAATGCGGGGGACTAACTATGGCTACACCTTC.

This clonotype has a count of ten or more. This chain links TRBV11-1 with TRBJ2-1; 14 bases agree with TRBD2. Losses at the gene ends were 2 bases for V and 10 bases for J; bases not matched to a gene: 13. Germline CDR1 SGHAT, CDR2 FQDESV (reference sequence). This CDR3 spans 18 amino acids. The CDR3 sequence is CASSLWTSGGSAIPEQFF. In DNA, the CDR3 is TGTGCCAGCAGCTTATGGACTAGCGGGGGGAGTGCTATCCCCGAGCAGTTCTTC.

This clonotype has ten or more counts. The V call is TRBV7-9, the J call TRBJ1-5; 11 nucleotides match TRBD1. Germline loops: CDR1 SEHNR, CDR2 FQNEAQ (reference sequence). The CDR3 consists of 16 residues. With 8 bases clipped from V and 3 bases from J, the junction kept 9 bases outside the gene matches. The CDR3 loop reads CASGRGDRGNNQPQHF. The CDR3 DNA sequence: TGTGCCAGCGGACGTGGGGACAGGGGGAACAATCAGCCCCAGCATTTT.

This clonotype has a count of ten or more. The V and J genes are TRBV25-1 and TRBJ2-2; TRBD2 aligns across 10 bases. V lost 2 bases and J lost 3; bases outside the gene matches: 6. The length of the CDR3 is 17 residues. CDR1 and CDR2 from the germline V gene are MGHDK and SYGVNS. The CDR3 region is CASSELAGVGDTGELFF. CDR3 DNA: TGTGCCAGCAGTGAACTAGCGGGAGTGGGGGACACCGGGGAGCTGTTTTTT.

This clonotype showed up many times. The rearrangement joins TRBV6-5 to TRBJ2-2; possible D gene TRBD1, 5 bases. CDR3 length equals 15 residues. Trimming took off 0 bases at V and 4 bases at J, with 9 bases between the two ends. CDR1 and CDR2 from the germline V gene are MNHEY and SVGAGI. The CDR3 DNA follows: TGTGCCAGCAGTTACTCCAGGGCCAGCACCGGGGAGCTGTTTTTT. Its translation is CASSYSRASTGELFF.

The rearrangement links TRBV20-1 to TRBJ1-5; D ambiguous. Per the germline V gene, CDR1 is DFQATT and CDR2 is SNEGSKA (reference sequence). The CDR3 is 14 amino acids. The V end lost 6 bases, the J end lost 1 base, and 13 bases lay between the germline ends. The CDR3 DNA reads TGCAGTGCCCAATCCAGTCCCAGCAATCAGCCCCAGCATTTT. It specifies CSAQSSPSNQPQHF.

CDR3 nucleotides: TGCAGCGTCGGATCGAGGGGGCTCCACGAGCAGTACTTC. It codes for CSVGSRGLHEQYF. The chain carries TRBV29-1 and TRBJ2-7; 7 bases fit TRBD1. Germline V gene lookup returns CDR1 SQVTM and CDR2 ANQGSEA. This CDR3 contains 13 residues. V lost 6 bases to trimming and J lost 5 bases; unmatched junction nucleotides: 10.